What follows describes a single TCR beta chain. This entry is derived from a study of blood T cell repertoires in COVID-19. Study-wide background: Samples taken during acute and convalescent COVID-19 were collected in the United States, Italy and Spain. The cDNA or gDNA used as material had been derived from T cells, B-cell-depleted T cells, or PBMCs.

In the original workflow: Quantification of nucleated cells was approximated via reference gene primer amplification. Some clones are missing from TCRdb's copy, which holds only in-frame ones; the method was immunoSEQ multiplex PCR. The V and J calls and the clone size are those of that table, but D and trimming were determined from the DNA. Of tens of thousands of clones in the sample, 86% were seen once. V lost 2 bases, J lost 5 bases, and 3 bases lay in between. CDR3 length: 11 amino acids. CDR1 and CDR2 from the germline V gene are MNHEY and SVGAGI. This chain links TRBV6-5 with TRBJ2-5, with D unresolved. Sequenced input: peripheral blood. The TCR sequence derives from a human donor in a cohort sampled during active COVID-19. This CDR3 reads CASSYGETQYF. DNA of the CDR3: TGTGCCAGCAGTTACGGCGAGACCCAGTACTTC.